The present entry profiles one T cell receptor beta chain with its context. RNA, at about 0.45 to 1 ug, was reverse transcribed with random hexamers. Amplification of TCR beta CDR3 spanned 54 Vbeta and 13 Jbeta via immunoSEQ multiplex PCR. TCRdb processed the immunoSEQ multiplex PCR reads anew with MiXCR; each CDR3 protein has one entry. The sample has approximately 150,000 distinct CDR3 sequences, around 94% seen once; the top ten hold roughly 0.1%. CDR3 size: 16 residues. Between the trimmed V and J ends, which lost 1 base and 4 bases, there was a span of 14 bases. Germline V gene sequence: CDR1 SNHLY, CDR2 FYNNEI. The authors carried out high-throughput sequencing of TCR beta. They applied it to CD8+ and CD4+ T cells obtained from blood. This sample stems from a study of CD8 T cells in Susac syndrome.

Sequencing used CD4+ T cells from PBMCs. This clonotype was sampled from a human donor with multiple sclerosis. The J gene is TRBJ1-5, the V gene TRBV2, with D maybe TRBD1 (5 bases). The CDR3 loop reads CASSEGWGVLNQPQHF. CDR3 in DNA: TGTGCCAGCAGTGAAGGGTGGGGGGTTTTAAATCAGCCCCAGCATTTT.